These T cell receptor beta chains were read from a single sample in a study of OX40 agonist ivuxolimab in advanced cancers. The assay was immunoSEQ multiplex PCR, and TCRdb's table has in-frame clones only and misses some. The sample lists tens of thousands of clones; about 81% were seen once. This sample comprised CD4+ or CD8+ T cells sorted from blood, obtained in a trial of the OX40 agonist ivuxolimab. The receptors derive from an adult with an advanced solid tumor such as melanoma, head and neck, liver or kidney cancer. CDR3s include the opening cysteine and the closing phenylalanine or tryptophan. A D gene is named only where the DNA matches it firmly. A row's size may be missing; if present it is once, few, many or a size class.

>TRBV5-6|-|-|TRBJ2-3
TGTGCCAGCAGCTTGATGGATACGCAGTATTTT
CASSLMDTQYF
>TRBV6-5|-|-|TRBJ2-7
TGTGCCAGCAGCCCCCGCCAGTCTCTGGGGGAGCAGTACTTC
CASSPRQSLGEQYF
>TRBV5-6|-|-|TRBJ2-3
TGTGCCAGCAGCCTGGGGCCGGGGGCTGGCACAGATACGCAGTATTTT
CASSLGPGAGTDTQYF
>TRBV19|-|-|TRBJ1-5
TGTGCCAGTAGGCTCTCGCTGGCCCACAATAGCAATCAGCCCCAGCATTTT
CASRLSLAHNSNQPQHF
>TRBV11-2|-|-|TRBJ1-5
TGTGCCAGCAGCCTGAAGTTCGGCAATCAGCCCCAGCATTTT
CASSLKFGNQPQHF
>TRBV6-1|once|-|TRBJ2-3
TGTGCCAGCAGTGGTCAGGGGGATACGCAGTATTTT
CASSGQGDTQYF
>TRBV6-6|-|-|TRBJ1-5
TGTGCCAGCAGACCGCGGGAGCCCTTGGATGATCAGCCCCAGCATTTT
CASRPREPLDDQPQHF
>TRBV5-4|-|TRBD1|TRBJ2-1
TGTGCCAGCAGCTCTAGAGTAGGGACAGGGTCCAATGAGCAGTTCTTC
CASSSRVGTGSNEQFF
>TRBV11-1|-|-|TRBJ2-5
TGTGCCAGCAGCTTCCGGGTAGCGAAAACACAAGAGACCCAGTACTTC
CASSFRVAKTQETQYF
>TRBV7-2|few|TRBD1|TRBJ2-7
TGTGCCAGCAGCTTATTCGGGACAGCCGGAAACGAGCAGTACTTC
CASSLFGTAGNEQYF
>TRBV28|-|TRBD2|TRBJ2-3
TGTGCCAGCAATACCGGGACTAGCGGGAGTAGAGGCACAGATACGCAGTATTTT
CASNTGTSGSRGTDTQYF
>TRBV30|-|-|TRBJ2-7
TGTGCCTGGAGTGTCCTGGACGAGCAGTACTTC
CAWSVLDEQYF
>TRBV6-9|-|TRBD2|TRBJ2-3
TGTGCCAGCAGTGAGAGCGCTAGCGGGAGAGATACGCAGTATTTT
CASSESASGRDTQYF
>TRBV5-4|-|-|TRBJ1-1
TGTGCCAGCAGCCGTGGAGGGTCTGAAGCTTTCTTT
CASSRGGSEAFF
>TRBV29-1|-|TRBD1|TRBJ2-1
TGCAGCGTAAGACAGGGGGTTCTCAATGAGCAGTTCTTC
CSVRQGVLNEQFF
>TRBV27|-|TRBD2|TRBJ2-1
TGTGCCAGCACCGTTACCCGGACTAGCGGGAGTGACAATGAGCAGTTCTTC
CASTVTRTSGSDNEQFF
>TRBV7-6|-|TRBD2|TRBJ2-7
TGTGCCAGCAGCTTAGAGACTAGCGGGATCCACGAGCAGTACTTC
CASSLETSGIHEQYF
>TRBV5-6|-|-|TRBJ2-7
TGTGCCAGCAGCCCGCTGGCAGGAACCTACGAGCAGTACTTC
CASSPLAGTYEQYF
>TRBV15|-|-|TRBJ1-5
TGTGCCACCAGCAGAGATCGTACAGGCAATCAGCCCCAGCATTTT
CATSRDRTGNQPQHF
>TRBV9|-|-|TRBJ1-1
TGTGCCAGCAGCGTAGGGGCAGGGATGAACACTGAAGCTTTCTTT
CASSVGAGMNTEAFF
>TRBV5-5|-|-|TRBJ1-3
TGTGCCAGCAGCTTGGAACCAGGGAGGAACACCATATATTTT
CASSLEPGRNTIYF
>TRBV9|-|-|TRBJ1-1
TGTGCCAGCAGCCCCGGGCCCGGTGAAGCTTTCTTT
CASSPGPGEAFF
>TRBV6-1|-|-|TRBJ2-7
TGTGCCAGCAGTGAGCGGGGTAGCTCCTACGAGCAGTACTTC
CASSERGSSYEQYF
>TRBV5-6|-|-|TRBJ1-1
TGTGCCAGCAGCTTGGGGCGGAACACTGAAGCTTTCTTT
CASSLGRNTEAFF
>TRBV28|-|-|TRBJ2-5
TGTGCCAGCAGGCTCACCGGGGCTGAAGAGACCCAGTACTTC
CASRLTGAEETQYF
>TRBV6-6|once|TRBD1|TRBJ1-1
TGTGCCAGCAGTCGAATCACAGGGGCCACTGAAGCTTTCTTT
CASSRITGATEAFF
>TRBV2|-|-|TRBJ2-7
TGTGCCAGCAGGATGATGACCTACGAGCAGTACTTC
CASRMMTYEQYF
>TRBV5-1|-|TRBD2|TRBJ2-1
TGCGCCAGCAGCTCTCTTGGACTTAGCGGGCTCTCCTACAATGAGCAGTTCTTC
CASSSLGLSGLSYNEQFF
>TRBV9|-|-|TRBJ2-4
TGTGCCAGCAGCGTGGATCCATGGACTGCCGGAGGCAAAAACATTCAGTACTTC
CASSVDPWTAGGKNIQYF
>TRBV28|-|TRBD1|TRBJ1-5
TGTGCCAGCAGTCCTACAGGGGGTAGCAATCAGCCCCAGCATTTT
CASSPTGGSNQPQHF
>TRBV7-2|once|-|TRBJ2-1
TGTGCCAGCAGCCCCGGGACTTACAATGAGCAGTTCTTC
CASSPGTYNEQFF
>TRBV28|few|-|TRBJ1-1
TGTGCCAGCAGTCCCCCGGACAGTCACACTGAAGCTTTCTTT
CASSPPDSHTEAFF
>TRBV6-1|-|TRBD1|TRBJ2-1
TGTGCCAGCAGTCGGGACAGCTACAATGAGCAGTTCTTC
CASSRDSYNEQFF
>TRBV21-1|-|-|TRBJ2-2
TGTGCCAGCAGCTTCATGACAGCGAACACCGGGGAGCTGTTTTTT
CASSFMTANTGELFF
>TRBV6-5|-|TRBD2|TRBJ2-7
TGTGCCAGCAGATCGACTAGCGGGAGGGTAAACGAGCAGTACTTC
CASRSTSGRVNEQYF
>TRBV4-1|-|-|TRBJ1-4
TGCGCCAGCAGCCAAGAGGGCTTTAGGGGGACACAGGATGAAAAACTGTTTTTT
CASSQEGFRGTQDEKLFF
>TRBV6-1|few|-|TRBJ1-1
TGTGCCAGCAGTGAAAACTTACGGTTGAACACTGAAGCTTTCTTT
CASSENLRLNTEAFF
>TRBV6-6|-|TRBD2|TRBJ2-1
TGTGCCAGCAGATATTCGACTAGCGCCTACAATGAGCAGTTCTTC
CASRYSTSAYNEQFF
>TRBV7-9|-|-|TRBJ1-5
TGTGCCACTTCCGGGACACCAATTTCGAACAGCAATCAGCCCCAGCATTTT
CATSGTPISNSNQPQHF
>TRBV6-6|-|-|TRBJ1-5
TGTGCCAGCGGCCAGGTCAATCAGCCCCAGCATTTT
CASGQVNQPQHF
>TRBV7-6|-|TRBD1|TRBJ1-1
TGTGCCAGCAGCAACCCGGGACAGGGGGCGCCTAGGCCCATGAACACTGAAGCTTTCTTT
CASSNPGQGAPRPMNTEAFF
>TRBV5-5|-|-|TRBJ1-3
TGTGCCAGCAGCTTGGAGGGCATGATTTTAGGAAACACCATATATTTT
CASSLEGMILGNTIYF
>TRBV15|few|-|TRBJ1-3
TGTGCCACCAGCGGCCTCAGGTTCAGCTCTGGAAACACCATATATTTT
CATSGLRFSSGNTIYF
>TRBV5-8|-|-|TRBJ1-5
TGTGCCAGCAGCTTGGCCCTAAATCAGCCCCAGCATTTT
CASSLALNQPQHF
>TRBV2|-|-|TRBJ1-1
TGTGCCAGCAGTGAAGCCCCTCCCCGGGTTAGGGGGAACACTGAAGCTTTCTTT
CASSEAPPRVRGNTEAFF
>TRBV2|-|-|TRBJ2-2
TGTGCCAGCAAACAGGAGAACACCGGGGAGCTGTTTTTT
CASKQENTGELFF
>TRBV6-1|-|-|TRBJ1-1
TGTGCCAGCAGGGACAACACTGAAGCTTTCTTT
CASRDNTEAFF
>TRBV28|few|TRBD1|TRBJ2-7
TGTGCCAGCAGTCCCCGACAGGGCTCCTACGAGCAGTACTTC
CASSPRQGSYEQYF
>TRBV19|-|TRBD2|TRBJ2-7
TGTGCCAGTAGTATACTAGGAGCGGGAGCAGTCGACGAGCAGTACTTC
CASSILGAGAVDEQYF
>TRBV25-1|-|-|TRBJ2-5
TGTGCCAGCAGGGAATCAGGGGCTGGAGAGACCCAGTACTTC
CASRESGAGETQYF
>TRBV6-6|-|TRBD1|TRBJ1-4
TGTGCCAGCACTTCAGGGGGGGGCCGAAAACTGTTTTTT
CASTSGGGRKLFF
>TRBV5-6|few|-|TRBJ2-3
TGTGCCAGCAGCTTGTTCTCCTATACAGATACGCAGTATTTT
CASSLFSYTDTQYF
>TRBV5-5|-|TRBD2|TRBJ2-3
TGTGCCAGCAGCTTGTCTAGCGGGAGTGATACGCAGTATTTT
CASSLSSGSDTQYF
>TRBV7-7|-|TRBD1|TRBJ2-2
TGTGCCAGCAGCTTACGGGGACAGGGGGCGGCCGGGGAGCTGTTTTTT
CASSLRGQGAAGELFF
>TRBV6-5|-|-|TRBJ2-1
TGTGCCAGCAGTTACTCGATGGTCTACAATGAGCAGTTCTTC
CASSYSMVYNEQFF
>TRBV20-1|-|-|TRBJ2-7
TGCAGTGCTAGTGACATGTACGAGCAGTACTTC
CSASDMYEQYF
>TRBV30|-|-|TRBJ2-5
TGTGCCTGGAGTGTAGCCCGAGGATTCCAAGAGACCCAGTACTTC
CAWSVARGFQETQYF
>TRBV2|-|TRBD1|TRBJ2-2
TGTGCCTTCTCGGACAGGGATGACACCGGGGAGCTGTTTTTT
CAFSDRDDTGELFF
>TRBV2|-|-|TRBJ1-1
TGTGCCAGTGGAGGGGAAATGGTCACTGAAGCTTTCTTT
CASGGEMVTEAFF